A selection of T cell receptor beta chains follows, all from one sample in a study of blood T cell repertoires in COVID-19. TCRdb's copy holds only in-frame clones and misses some; the assay was immunoSEQ multiplex PCR. Of 60,000 or so clones listed, roughly 93% are singletons. What was sequenced was peripheral blood. The source of these receptors is a human donor in a cohort sampled during active COVID-19. The CDR3 runs from the conserved cysteine through the conserved F or W. The D gene is left open where the match is weak. Only some rows state a clone size, as once, few, many or a class for expanded clones.

clone_size,v_call,d_call,j_call,cdr3_aa,cdr3_nt
.,TRBV6-2/TRBV6-3,.,TRBJ1-4,CASSSAGKASNEKLFF,TGTGCCAGCAGTTCGGCAGGGAAGGCATCTAATGAAAAACTGTTTTTT
.,TRBV5-1,.,TRBJ2-1,CASSLAGLSYNEQFF,TGCGCCAGCAGCTTGGCCGGACTCTCCTACAATGAGCAGTTCTTC
.,TRBV6-6,TRBD1,TRBJ1-6,CASSPRGANNSPLHF,TGTGCCAGCAGCCCCAGGGGGGCAAATAATTCACCCCTCCACTTT
once,TRBV20-1,TRBD2,TRBJ2-7,CSASIPSGRYEQYF,TGCAGTGCTAGTATCCCTAGCGGGAGGTACGAGCAGTACTTC
once,TRBV23-1,TRBD1,TRBJ2-5,CASSQCGTGIVTQYF,TGCGCCAGCAGTCAATGTGGGACAGGCATCGTGACCCAGTACTTC
few,TRBV4-3,.,TRBJ1-1,CASSQTPGDTEAFF,TGCGCCAGCAGCCAAACCCCAGGGGACACTGAAGCTTTCTTT
.,TRBV28,.,TRBJ2-7,CASSLTQGRYEQYF,TGTGCCAGCAGTTTAACACAGGGCCGCTACGAGCAGTACTTC
.,TRBV6-5,TRBD1,TRBJ1-5,CASSGRGTDQPQHF,TGTGCCAGCAGCGGCAGGGGGACGGATCAGCCCCAGCATTTT
.,TRBV27,.,TRBJ2-4,CASTLDRIQAKNIQYF,TGTGCCAGCACCCTAGACAGGATACAAGCCAAAAACATTCAGTACTTC
once,TRBV11-1,.,TRBJ1-2,CASSLVRGGYTF,TGTGCCAGCAGCTTAGTTCGGGGTGGCTACACCTTC
few,TRBV3-1/TRBV3-2,TRBD2,TRBJ2-5,CASSHTLAGPPRQYF,TGTGCCAGCAGCCACACACTAGCGGGGCCCCCACGACAGTACTTC
.,TRBV15,TRBD2,TRBJ2-1,CATSRRLAGYNEQFF,TGTGCCACCAGCAGAAGACTAGCGGGCTACAATGAGCAGTTCTTC